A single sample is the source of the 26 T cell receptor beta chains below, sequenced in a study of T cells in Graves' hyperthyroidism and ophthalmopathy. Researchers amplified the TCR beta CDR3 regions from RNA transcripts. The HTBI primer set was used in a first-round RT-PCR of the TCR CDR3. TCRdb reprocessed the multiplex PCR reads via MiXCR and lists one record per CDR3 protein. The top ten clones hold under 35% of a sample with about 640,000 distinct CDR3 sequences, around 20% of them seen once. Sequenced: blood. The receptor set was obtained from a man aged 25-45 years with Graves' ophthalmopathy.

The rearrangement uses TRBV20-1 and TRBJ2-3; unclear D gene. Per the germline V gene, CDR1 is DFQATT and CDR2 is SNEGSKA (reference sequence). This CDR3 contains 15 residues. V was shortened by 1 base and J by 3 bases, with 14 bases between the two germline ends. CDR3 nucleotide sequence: TGCAGTGCTAGAGCCGCGAGACACGAAACAGATACGCAGTATTTT. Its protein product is CSARAARHETDTQYF.

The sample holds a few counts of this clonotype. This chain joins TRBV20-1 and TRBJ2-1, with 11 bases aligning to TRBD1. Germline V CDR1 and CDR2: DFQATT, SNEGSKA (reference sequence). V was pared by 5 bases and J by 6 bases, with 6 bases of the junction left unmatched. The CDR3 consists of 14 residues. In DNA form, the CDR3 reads TGCAGTGCTTCGGACAGGGGGCTTTTCAATGAGCAGTTCTTC. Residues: CSASDRGLFNEQFF.

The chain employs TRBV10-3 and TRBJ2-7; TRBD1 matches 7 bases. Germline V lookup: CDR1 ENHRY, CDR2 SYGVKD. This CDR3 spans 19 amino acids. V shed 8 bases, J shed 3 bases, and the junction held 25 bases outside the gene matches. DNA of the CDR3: TGTGCCATCCTTCAGGCCCCAGACAGGGCCCCAAATCACTACTACGAGCAGTACTTC. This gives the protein CAILQAPDRAPNHYYEQYF.

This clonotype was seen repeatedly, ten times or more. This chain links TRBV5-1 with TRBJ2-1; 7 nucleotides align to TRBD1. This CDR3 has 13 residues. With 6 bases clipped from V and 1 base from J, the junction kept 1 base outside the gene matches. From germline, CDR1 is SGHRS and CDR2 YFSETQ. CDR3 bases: TGCGCCAGCAAGACAGGGTCCTACAATGAGCAGTTCTTC. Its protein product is CASKTGSYNEQFF.

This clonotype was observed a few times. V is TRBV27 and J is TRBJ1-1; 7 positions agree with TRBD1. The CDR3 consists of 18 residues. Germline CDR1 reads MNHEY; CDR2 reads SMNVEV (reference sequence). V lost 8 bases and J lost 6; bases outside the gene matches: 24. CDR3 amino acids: CASRKTGRGAVGFSEAFF. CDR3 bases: TGTGCCAGCCGAAAGACAGGGAGAGGGGCCGTCGGATTCTCTGAAGCTTTCTTT.

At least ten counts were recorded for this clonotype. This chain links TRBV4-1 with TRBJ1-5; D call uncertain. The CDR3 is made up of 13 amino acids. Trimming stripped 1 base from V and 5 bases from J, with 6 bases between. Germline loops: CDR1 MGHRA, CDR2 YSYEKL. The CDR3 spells CASSQGGYQPQHF. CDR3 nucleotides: TGCGCCAGCAGCCAAGGGGGTTATCAGCCCCAGCATTTT.

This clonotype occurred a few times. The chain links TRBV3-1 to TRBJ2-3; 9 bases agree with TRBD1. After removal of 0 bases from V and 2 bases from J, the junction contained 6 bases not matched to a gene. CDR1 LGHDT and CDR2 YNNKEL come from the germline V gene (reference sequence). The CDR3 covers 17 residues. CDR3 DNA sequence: TGTGCCAGCAGCCAAGAATTCGGACAGGGGCCCACAGATACGCAGTATTTT. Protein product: CASSQEFGQGPTDTQYF.

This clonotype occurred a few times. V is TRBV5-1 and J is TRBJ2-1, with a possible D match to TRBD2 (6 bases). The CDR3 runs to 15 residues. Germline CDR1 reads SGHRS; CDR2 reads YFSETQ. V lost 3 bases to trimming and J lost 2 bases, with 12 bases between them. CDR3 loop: CASSSSEGPYNEQFF. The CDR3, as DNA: TGCGCCAGCAGCTCTTCGGAGGGGCCCTACAATGAGCAGTTCTTC. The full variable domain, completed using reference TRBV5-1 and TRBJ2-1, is KAGVTQTPRYLIKTRGQQVTLSCSPISGHRSVSWYQQTPGQGLQFLFEYFSETQRNKGNFPGRFSGRQFSNSRSEMNVSTLELGDSALYLCASSSSEGPYNEQFFGPGTRLTVL.

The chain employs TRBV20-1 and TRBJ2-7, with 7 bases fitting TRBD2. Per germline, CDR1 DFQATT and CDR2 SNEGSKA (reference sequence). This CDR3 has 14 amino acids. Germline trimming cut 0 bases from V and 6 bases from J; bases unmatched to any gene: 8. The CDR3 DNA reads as TGCAGTGCTAGAGATCCCGCGGGAGCTGGCGAGCAGTACTTC. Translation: CSARDPAGAGEQYF.

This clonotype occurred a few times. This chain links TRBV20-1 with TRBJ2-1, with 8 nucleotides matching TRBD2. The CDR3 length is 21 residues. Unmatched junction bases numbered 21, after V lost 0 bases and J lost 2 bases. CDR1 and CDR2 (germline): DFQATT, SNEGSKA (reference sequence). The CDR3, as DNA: TGCAGTGCTAGAGATCTGGGGAAGAGGACCCCCGGACTAGCCACCTACAATGAGCAGTTCTTC. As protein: CSARDLGKRTPGLATYNEQFF.

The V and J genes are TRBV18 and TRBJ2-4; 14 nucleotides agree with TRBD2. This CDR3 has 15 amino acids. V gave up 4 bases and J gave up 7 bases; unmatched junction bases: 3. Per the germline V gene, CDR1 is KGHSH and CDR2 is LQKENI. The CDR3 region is CASSLRTSGRNIQYF. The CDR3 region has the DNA TGTGCCAGCTCACTACGGACTAGCGGGAGGAACATTCAGTACTTC.

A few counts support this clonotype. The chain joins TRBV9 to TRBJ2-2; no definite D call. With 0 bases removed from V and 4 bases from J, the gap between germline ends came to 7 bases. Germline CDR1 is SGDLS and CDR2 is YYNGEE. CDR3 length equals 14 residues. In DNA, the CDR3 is TGTGCCAGCAGCGTAGAAATGGCCACCGGGGAGCTGTTTTTT. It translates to CASSVEMATGELFF.

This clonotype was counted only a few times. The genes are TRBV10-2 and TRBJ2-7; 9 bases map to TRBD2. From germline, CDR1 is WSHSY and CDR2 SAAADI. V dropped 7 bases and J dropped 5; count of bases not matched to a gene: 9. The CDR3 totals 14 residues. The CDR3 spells CASMVSGGPHEQYF. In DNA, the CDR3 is TGCGCCAGCATGGTTAGCGGGGGACCCCACGAGCAGTACTTC.

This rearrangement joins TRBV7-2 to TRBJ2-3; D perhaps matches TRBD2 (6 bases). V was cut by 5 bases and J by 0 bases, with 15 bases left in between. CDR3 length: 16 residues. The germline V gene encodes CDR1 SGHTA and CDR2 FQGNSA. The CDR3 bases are TGTGCCAGCAGCCCGCTTATACGGGAGAGCACAGATACGCAGTATTTT. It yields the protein CASSPLIRESTDTQYF. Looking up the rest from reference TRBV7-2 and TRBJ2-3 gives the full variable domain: GAGVSQSPSNKVTEKGKDVELRCDPISGHTALYWYRQSLGQGLEFLIYFQGNSAPDKSGLPSDRFSAERTGGSVSTLTIQRTQQEDSAVYLCASSPLIRESTDTQYFGPGTRLTVL.

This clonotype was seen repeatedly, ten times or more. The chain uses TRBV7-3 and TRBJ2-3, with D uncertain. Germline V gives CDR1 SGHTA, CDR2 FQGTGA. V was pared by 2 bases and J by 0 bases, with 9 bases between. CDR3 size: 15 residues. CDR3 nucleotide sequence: TGTGCCAGCAGCTTACAGCGAGCTAGCACAGATACGCAGTATTTT. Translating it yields CASSLQRASTDTQYF.

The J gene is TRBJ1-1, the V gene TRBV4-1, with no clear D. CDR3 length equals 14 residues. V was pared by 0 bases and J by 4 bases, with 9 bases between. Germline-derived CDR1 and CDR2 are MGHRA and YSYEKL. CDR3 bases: TGCGCCAGCAGCCAAGATGTCGGGCCCACTGAAGCTTTCTTT. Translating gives CASSQDVGPTEAFF.

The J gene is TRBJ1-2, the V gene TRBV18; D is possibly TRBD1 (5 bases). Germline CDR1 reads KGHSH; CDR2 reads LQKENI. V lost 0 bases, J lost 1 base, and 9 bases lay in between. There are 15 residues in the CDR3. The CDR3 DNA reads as TGTGCCAGCTCACCACCCGGGGGGGATAACTATGGCTACACCTTC. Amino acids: CASSPPGGDNYGYTF.

The CDR3 spells CASRGTGGAGAEAFF. As DNA, the CDR3 is TGTGCCAGTAGGGGGACAGGGGGCGCAGGTGCTGAAGCTTTCTTT. The V call is TRBV19, the J call TRBJ1-1; 12 bases map to TRBD1. V shed 6 bases and J 6 bases; nucleotides not matched to a gene: 8. CDR1 is LNHDA and CDR2 is SQIVND in the germline V gene (reference sequence). The CDR3 consists of 15 residues.

In DNA form, the CDR3 reads TGTGCCAGCAGTTTAAGGACGGCTAATCAGCCCCAGCATTTT. Amino acid sequence: CASSLRTANQPQHF. This chain connects TRBV12-3 or TRBV12-4 to TRBJ1-5; no definite D call. V was shortened by 2 bases and J by 4 bases, with 9 bases between the two germline ends. This CDR3 is built from 14 residues.

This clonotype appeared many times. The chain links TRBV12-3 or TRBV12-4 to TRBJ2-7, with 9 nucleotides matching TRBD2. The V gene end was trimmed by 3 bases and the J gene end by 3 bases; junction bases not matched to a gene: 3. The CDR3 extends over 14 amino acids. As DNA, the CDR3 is TGTGCCAGCAGTTTGCAACTAGCGGGCTACGAGCAGTACTTC. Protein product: CASSLQLAGYEQYF.

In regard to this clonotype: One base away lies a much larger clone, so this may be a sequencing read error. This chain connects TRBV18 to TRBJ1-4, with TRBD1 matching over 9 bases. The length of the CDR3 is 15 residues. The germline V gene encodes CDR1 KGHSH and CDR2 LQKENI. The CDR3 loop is CVSSPGTGLGEKLFF. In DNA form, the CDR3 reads TGTGTCAGCTCACCGGGGACAGGGCTTGGTGAAAAACTGTTTTTT. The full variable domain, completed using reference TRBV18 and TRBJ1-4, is NAGVMQNPRHLVRRRGQEARLRCSPMKGHSHVYWYRQLPEEGLKFMVYLQKENIIDESGMPKERFSAEFPKEGPSILRIQQVVRGDSAAYFCVSSPGTGLGEKLFFGSGTQLSVL.

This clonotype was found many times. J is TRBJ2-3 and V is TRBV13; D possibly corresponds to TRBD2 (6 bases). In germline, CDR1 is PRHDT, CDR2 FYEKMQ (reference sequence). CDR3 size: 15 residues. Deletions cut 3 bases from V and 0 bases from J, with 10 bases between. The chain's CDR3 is CASSFFSGSTDTQYF. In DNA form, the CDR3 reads TGTGCCAGCAGCTTTTTTAGCGGCAGCACAGATACGCAGTATTTT.

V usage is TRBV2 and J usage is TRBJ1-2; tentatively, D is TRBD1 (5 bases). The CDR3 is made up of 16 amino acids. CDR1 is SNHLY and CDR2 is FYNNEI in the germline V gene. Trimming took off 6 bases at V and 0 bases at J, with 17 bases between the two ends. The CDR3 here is CASRAPGGIPNYGYTF. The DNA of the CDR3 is TGTGCCAGCAGGGCCCCGGGGGGAATCCCTAACTATGGCTACACCTTC.

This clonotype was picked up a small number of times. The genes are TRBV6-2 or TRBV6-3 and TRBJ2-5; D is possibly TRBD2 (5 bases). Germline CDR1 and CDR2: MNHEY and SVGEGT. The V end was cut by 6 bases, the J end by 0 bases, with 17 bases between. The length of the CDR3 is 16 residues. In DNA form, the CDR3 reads TGTGCCAGCAGCAGGCGGAGGCCATTGTACCAAGAGACCCAGTACTTC. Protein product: CASSRRRPLYQETQYF.

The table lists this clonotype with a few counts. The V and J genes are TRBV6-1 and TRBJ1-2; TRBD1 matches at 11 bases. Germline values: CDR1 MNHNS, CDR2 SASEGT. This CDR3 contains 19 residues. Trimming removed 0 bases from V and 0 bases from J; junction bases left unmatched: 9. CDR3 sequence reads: CASSEARDRGMASNYGYTF. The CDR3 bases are TGTGCCAGCAGTGAAGCAAGGGACAGGGGGATGGCCTCTAACTATGGCTACACCTTC.

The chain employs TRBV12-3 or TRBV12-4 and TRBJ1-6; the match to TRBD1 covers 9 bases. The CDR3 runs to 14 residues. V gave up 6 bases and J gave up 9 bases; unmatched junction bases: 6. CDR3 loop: CASSPTGGFSPLHF. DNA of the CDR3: TGTGCCAGCAGCCCCACAGGGGGCTTTTCACCCCTCCACTTT.